The 18 T cell receptor beta chains listed next were all sequenced from one sample in a study of blood T cell repertoires in COVID-19. Generated by immunoSEQ multiplex PCR, the TCRdb table keeps only in-frame clones and is missing some. The profile shows fewer than 200,000 clones, about 80% of them singletons. Sequenced: peripheral blood. These receptor sequences come from a human donor in a cohort sampled during active COVID-19.

V usage is TRBV5-5 and J usage is TRBJ1-5, with D tentatively TRBD1 (6 bases). Germline CDR1 SGHKS, CDR2 YYEKEE (reference sequence). This CDR3 has 16 residues. The V end lost 3 bases, the J end lost 2 bases, and 15 bases lay between the germline ends. CDR3 loop: CASSSQTGYRNQPQHF. As DNA, the CDR3 is TGTGCCAGCAGCTCACAAACAGGGTATCGCAATCAGCCCCAGCATTTT.

The rearrangement uses TRBV18 and TRBJ2-5; D is unclear. Trimming stripped 3 bases from V and 2 bases from J, with 7 bases between. The CDR3 is 13 amino acids. Germline V gene sequence: CDR1 KGHSH, CDR2 LQKENI. The CDR3 protein is CASSPRPQETQYF. The CDR3 nucleotides are TGTGCCAGCTCACCGCGCCCTCAAGAGACCCAGTACTTC. Using reference TRBV18 and TRBJ2-5 for the parts outside the CDR3, the full variable domain is NAGVMQNPRHLVRRRGQEARLRCSPMKGHSHVYWYRQLPEEGLKFMVYLQKENIIDESGMPKERFSAEFPKEGPSILRIQQVVRGDSAAYFCASSPRPQETQYFGPGTRLLVL.

V and J are TRBV6-5 and TRBJ2-3, with 7 bases fitting TRBD1. The CDR3 has 15 residues. Germline lookup yields CDR1 MNHEY and CDR2 SVGAGI. With V trimmed by 2 bases and J by 4 bases, 6 bases remained unmatched. The CDR3 DNA follows: TGTGCCAGCAGTTACACCGGGACAGATCCAGATACGCAGTATTTT. Protein: CASSYTGTDPDTQYF.

The rearrangement links TRBV7-3 to TRBJ1-2, with TRBD1 as a possible D gene (5 bases). Germline CDR1 is SGHTA and CDR2 is FQGTGA. Trimming left V 0 bases short and J 4 bases short, with 27 bases between. This CDR3 has 20 amino acids. Written as DNA, the CDR3 is TGTGCCAGCAGCTTAACCTCCGAGCCAAGGGGCCCTTCCCCCTTCTATGGCTACACCTTC. Residues: CASSLTSEPRGPSPFYGYTF. Full variable domain (outside the CDR3, taken from reference TRBV7-3 and TRBJ1-2): GAGVSQTPSNKVTEKGKYVELRCDPISGHTALYWYRQSLGQGPEFLIYFQGTGAADDSGLPNDRFFAVRPEGSVSTLKIQRTERGDSAVYLCASSLTSEPRGPSPFYGYTFGSGTRLTVV.

The chain carries TRBV7-2 and TRBJ2-1, with a possible D match to TRBD1 (5 bases). Germline CDR1 is SGHTA and CDR2 is FQGNSA. Trimming left V 3 bases short and J 4 bases short, with 10 bases between. The CDR3 runs to 14 residues. CDR3 protein: CASSFFPGYNEQFF. The DNA for the CDR3 is TGTGCCAGCAGCTTTTTCCCAGGGTACAATGAGCAGTTCTTC.

The rearrangement joins TRBV5-6 to TRBJ1-6; TRBD1 matches 9 bases. J gave up 7 bases and V 4 bases, and 9 bases lay outside the gene matches. The germline V gene encodes CDR1 SGHDT and CDR2 YYEEEE. This CDR3 is 16 amino acids long. The CDR3 DNA follows: TGTGCCAGCAGCCCTAACTATGGACAGGGGAATTCACCCCTCCACTTT. As protein: CASSPNYGQGNSPLHF. The complete variable domain, with remaining parts taken from reference TRBV5-6 and TRBJ1-6, reads DAGVTQSPTHLIKTRGQQVTLRCSPKSGHDTVSWYQQALGQGPQFIFQYYEEEERQRGNFPDRFSGHQFPNYSSELNVNALLLGDSALYLCASSPNYGQGNSPLHFGNGTRLTVT.

The rearrangement links TRBV6-9 to TRBJ1-2, with D perhaps matching TRBD1 (5 bases). The CDR3 runs to 16 residues. Germline values: CDR1 MNHGY, CDR2 SVAAGI. V lost 4 bases to trimming and J lost 1 base, with 16 bases between them. CDR3 nucleotide sequence: TGTGCCAGCAGTTTCGAGACAGCTACGAATAACTATGGCTACACCTTC. This translates into CASSFETATNNYGYTF.

The rearrangement links TRBV6-1 to TRBJ1-3; D call uncertain. Germline CDR1 MNHNS, CDR2 SASEGT. The CDR3 contains 15 residues. V lost 2 bases and J 0 bases, leaving 8 bases between the germline ends. In DNA form, the CDR3 reads TGTGCCAGCAGTGAACTAGTGAACTCTGGAAACACCATATATTTT. Translation gives CASSELVNSGNTIYF.

The rearrangement links TRBV7-9 to TRBJ2-1; 15 bases match TRBD2. Germline V gives CDR1 SEHNR, CDR2 FQNEAQ (reference sequence). The CDR3 sequence is 16 residues long. The J segment lost 5 bases and the V segment lost 5 bases, leaving 4 bases of the junction unmatched. The CDR3 sequence: CASSARTSGGDNEQFF. The CDR3 DNA reads TGTGCCAGCAGCGCCAGGACTAGCGGGGGGGACAATGAGCAGTTCTTC. Combining the CDR3 with reference TRBV7-9 and TRBJ2-1 gives the whole variable domain DTGVSQNPRHKITKRGQNVTFRCDPISEHNRLYWYRQTLGQGPEFLTYFQNEAQLEKSRLLSDRFSAERPKGSFSTLEIQRTEQGDSAMYLCASSARTSGGDNEQFFGPGTRLTVL.

This sequence joins TRBV5-6 and TRBJ2-1; TRBD1 matches 8 bases. The CDR3 is 14 residues long. Trimming removed 3 bases from V and 7 bases from J; junction bases left unmatched: 6. Germline V gives CDR1 SGHDT, CDR2 YYEEEE. CDR3 protein: CASSYRTGKNEQFF. CDR3 bases: TGTGCCAGCAGCTACCGGACAGGGAAGAATGAGCAGTTCTTC.

The genes are TRBV7-7 and TRBJ2-5, with TRBD2 matching 8 bases. J gave up 3 bases and V 4 bases, and 4 bases lay outside the gene matches. Germline-derived CDR1 and CDR2 are SSHAT and FNYEAQ (reference sequence). The CDR3 covers 14 residues. CDR3 in DNA: TGTGCCAGCAGCTACGGGGGGGCGGAAGAGACCCAGTACTTC. It is translated as CASSYGGAEETQYF.

This clone was seen only a few times. The chain links TRBV18 to TRBJ1-4; TRBD1 matches 7 bases. Losses at the gene ends were 8 bases for V and 5 bases for J; bases not matched to a gene: 8. Germline V lookup: CDR1 KGHSH, CDR2 LQKENI. The CDR3 is 14 amino acids. CDR3 sequence reads: CASRDRARNEKLFF. CDR3 DNA sequence: TGTGCCAGCCGCGACAGGGCCCGGAATGAAAAACTGTTTTTT.

The chain recombines TRBV20-1 with TRBJ1-2; a possible D gene is TRBD1 (5 bases). This CDR3 is 12 amino acids long. V was cut by 3 bases and J by 4 bases, with 9 bases left in between. CDR1 and CDR2 from the germline V gene are DFQATT and SNEGSKA (reference sequence). CDR3 nucleotide sequence: TGCAGTGCTAGTGAAGGGGTCTATGGCTACACCTTC. This sequence encodes CSASEGVYGYTF.

V is TRBV5-5 and J is TRBJ2-3; 11 positions match TRBD2. V was clipped by 0 bases and J by 2 bases; unmatched bases: 5. The germline V gene encodes CDR1 SGHKS and CDR2 YYEKEE (reference sequence). The length of the CDR3 is 17 residues. Written as DNA, the CDR3 is TGTGCCAGCAGCTTGGCGACTAGCGGGGAGTACACAGATACGCAGTATTTT. Its translation: CASSLATSGEYTDTQYF.

This clone was seen a handful of times. V is TRBV29-1 and J is TRBJ2-2; a weak D match, TRBD2 (5 bases). Between the trimmed V and J ends, which lost 7 bases and 5 bases, there was a span of 11 bases. Germline V gene data show CDR1 as SQVTM and CDR2 as ANQGSEA. The CDR3 consists of 12 residues. Here the CDR3 DNA reads TGCAGCGCCCGGAGGTTGACCGGGGAGCTGTTTTTT. It yields the protein CSARRLTGELFF.

This clone is labeled medium-sized. This rearrangement joins TRBV27 to TRBJ2-3; tentative D call: TRBD2 (6 bases). Trimming cost V 4 bases and J 3 bases, with 14 bases left between them. The CDR3 totals 15 residues. Germline assignment: CDR1 MNHEY and CDR2 SMNVEV (reference sequence). Here the CDR3 reads CASSYRRRATDTQYF. The DNA of the CDR3 is TGTGCCAGCAGTTACCGGAGGAGGGCGACAGATACGCAGTATTTT.

The rearrangement joins TRBV18 to TRBJ1-4, with D perhaps TRBD1 (6 bases). Germline CDR1 is KGHSH and CDR2 is LQKENI. The CDR3 contains 15 residues. Trimming took off 3 bases at V and 2 bases at J, with 10 bases between the two ends. Written as DNA, the CDR3 is TGTGCCAGCTCACCCACAGGGCCCACTAATGAAAAACTGTTTTTT. It specifies CASSPTGPTNEKLFF.

This chain joins TRBV5-6 and TRBJ2-5; tentatively, D is TRBD2 (5 bases). Trimming left V 0 bases short and J 2 bases short, with 14 bases between. Germline loops: CDR1 SGHDT, CDR2 YYEEEE. This CDR3 region has 16 residues. The CDR3 DNA reads as TGTGCCAGCAGCTTGGCCTGGTCGGGGTATCAAGAGACCCAGTACTTC. Translated, it gives CASSLAWSGYQETQYF.